The clone carrying this T cell receptor beta chain was detected only once. Its antigen is currently unknown. Genomic DNA constituted the template upon which TCR beta VDJ and CDR3 profiling was performed. Each CDR3 protein gets one entry after TCRdb re-called the reads with MiXCR. There are about 400,000 distinct CDR3 sequences in the sample; around 68% occur only once, and around 4% lies in the top ten. This sample is drawn from a study of CD8+CD57+ T cells in acquired aplastic anemia. Study background: Average CD4+ read depth in healthy donors was some 11 million reads.

Study-wide points: A significant difference in CD8+ Simpson's diversity between patients and controls was not found. Patients and controls had in common some 30 CD8+ CDR3 sequences.

The germline V gene has CDR1 DFQATT and CDR2 SNEGSKA (reference sequence). The CDR3 runs to 13 residues. V lost 3 bases and J lost 9, with 17 bases in between. V usage is TRBV20-1 and J usage is TRBJ1-2; D gene unclear. Sequenced input: sorted CD4+, CD8+, or CD8+CD57+ T cells (not recorded which) from PBMCs. This TCR was sampled from a human donor in good health, serving as a control. The CDR3 DNA reads TGCAGTGCTAGGACTGTCACAGATACGCGCTACACCTTC. Translation gives CSARTVTDTRYTF.